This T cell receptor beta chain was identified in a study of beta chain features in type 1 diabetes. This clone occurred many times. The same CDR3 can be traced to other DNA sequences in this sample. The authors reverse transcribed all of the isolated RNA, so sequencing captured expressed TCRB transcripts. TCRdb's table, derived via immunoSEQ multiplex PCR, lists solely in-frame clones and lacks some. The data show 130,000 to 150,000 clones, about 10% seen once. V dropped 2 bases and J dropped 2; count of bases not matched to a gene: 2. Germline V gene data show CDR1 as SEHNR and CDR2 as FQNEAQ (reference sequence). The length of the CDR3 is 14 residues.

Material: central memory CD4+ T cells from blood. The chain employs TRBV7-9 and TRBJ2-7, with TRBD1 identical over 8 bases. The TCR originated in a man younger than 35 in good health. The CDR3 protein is CASSLIQGAYEQYF. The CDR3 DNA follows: TGTGCCAGCAGCTTAATACAGGGGGCCTACGAGCAGTACTTC.